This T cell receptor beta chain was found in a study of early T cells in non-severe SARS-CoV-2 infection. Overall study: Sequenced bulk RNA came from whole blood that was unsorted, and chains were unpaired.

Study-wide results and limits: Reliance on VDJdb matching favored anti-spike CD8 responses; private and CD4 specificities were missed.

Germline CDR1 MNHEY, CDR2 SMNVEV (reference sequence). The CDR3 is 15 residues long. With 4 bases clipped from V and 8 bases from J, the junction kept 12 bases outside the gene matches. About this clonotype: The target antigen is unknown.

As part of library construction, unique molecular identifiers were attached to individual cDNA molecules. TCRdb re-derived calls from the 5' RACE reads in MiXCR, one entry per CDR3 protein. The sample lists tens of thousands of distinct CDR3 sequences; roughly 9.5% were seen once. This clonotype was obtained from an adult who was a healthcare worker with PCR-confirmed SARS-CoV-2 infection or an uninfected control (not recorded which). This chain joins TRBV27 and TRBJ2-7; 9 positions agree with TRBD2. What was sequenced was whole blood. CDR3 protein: CASSSHSGSASKQYF. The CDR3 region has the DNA TGTGCCAGCAGTTCCCATAGCGGGAGTGCTAGTAAGCAGTACTTC.